Following are 15 T cell receptor beta chains from one sample sequenced in a study of human T cells and chemical hapten exposure. Time point: pre-sensitization, week 0. As for treatment: therapeutic diphenylcyclopropenone sensitization with weekly scalp DPC. In TCRdb, the RACE reads were re-called with MiXCR into one record per CDR3 protein. The sample lists approximately 260,000 distinct CDR3 sequences, approximately 8% occurring once. The sequencing used whole blood, collected in connection with sensitization to the hapten diphenylcyclopropenone (DPC). Receptors originate from a man aged 18 to 29 with alopecia areata. Some clones in this sample may be carry-over from other donors' samples.

J is TRBJ1-5 and V is TRBV19, with D perhaps matching TRBD1 (5 bases). Germline CDR1 LNHDA, CDR2 SQIVND (reference sequence). This CDR3 comprises 12 residues. The V and J ends lost 6 bases and 11 bases respectively, with 14 bases between them. Here the CDR3 DNA reads TGTGCCAGTAGATCCGGGGACTGGACCCAGCATTTT. Its translation is CASRSGDWTQHF.

In its sample, this clonotype was seen a few times. V usage is TRBV7-3 and J usage is TRBJ2-4; no clear D. The CDR3 is 18 amino acids. Germline CDR1 reads SGHTA; CDR2 reads FQGTGA. The germline V and J ends were trimmed by 4 bases and 0 bases, with 19 bases remaining between them. The CDR3 DNA sequence: TGTGCCAGCAGCTCTTTCCTCGGGCCTCAGGCAGCCAAAAACATTCAGTACTTC. Residues: CASSSFLGPQAAKNIQYF.

This clonotype was seen many times. The junction departs from the called germline gene at one end, perhaps through a read error. The chain couples TRBV13 to TRBJ1-2, with 8 bases fitting TRBD1. CDR1 is PRHDT and CDR2 is FYEKMQ in the germline V gene (reference sequence). CDR3 length: 14 amino acids. CDR3: CASSPGQGGYGYTF. The CDR3 region has the DNA TGCGCCAGCAGCCCCGGACAGGGAGGATATGGCTACACCTTC.

This clonotype showed up just a few times. J is TRBJ2-7 and V is TRBV7-2; D not certain. From germline, CDR1 is SGHTA and CDR2 FQGNSA. Trimming cost V 1 base and J 7 bases, with 11 bases left between them. The CDR3 extends over 13 amino acids. CDR3 protein: CASSLVPRAEQYF. In DNA form, the CDR3 reads TGTGCCAGCAGCTTAGTACCGAGAGCTGAGCAGTACTTC.

The V gene is TRBV6-2 or TRBV6-3, the J gene TRBJ2-1; D ambiguous. The CDR3 loop spans 16 amino acids. Germline-derived CDR1 and CDR2 are MNHEY and SVGEGT. V was clipped by 4 bases and J by 4 bases, with 17 bases between them. The DNA for the CDR3 is TGTGCCAGCAGTTCGTCCGATCCAGTCAAATACAATGAGCAGTTCTTC. Translated: CASSSSDPVKYNEQFF.

This clonotype was detected only a few times. The chain recombines TRBV6-2 or TRBV6-3 with TRBJ2-3; D may be TRBD2 (6 bases). Germline V gene lookup returns CDR1 MNHEY and CDR2 SVGEGT. The CDR3 sequence is 16 residues long. Trimming shortened V by 5 bases and J by 2 bases, and 17 bases separated the two germline ends. CDR3 sequence (DNA): TGTGCCAGCAGTACCAATAGCGGACCCCTCACAGATACGCAGTATTTT. It is translated as CASSTNSGPLTDTQYF.

This clonotype was seen only a few times. V usage is TRBV6-2 or TRBV6-3 and J usage is TRBJ1-1, with 10 bases that match TRBD1. The ends lost 10 bases at V and 4 bases at J; junction bases unmatched: 6. Germline assignment: CDR1 MNHEY and CDR2 SVGEGT. The CDR3 length is 13 residues. Written as DNA, the CDR3 is TGTGCCACCGGGACAGGGGAGGGCACTGAAGCTTTCTTT. This codes for CATGTGEGTEAFF.

The table lists this clonotype with a few counts. The chain is built from TRBV7-9 and TRBJ2-3; D is unresolved. CDR1 SEHNR and CDR2 FQNEAQ come from the germline V gene (reference sequence). This CDR3 spans 14 amino acids. The V end lost 5 bases, the J end lost 5 bases, and 14 bases lay between the germline ends. The CDR3 here is CASSPNQPGDTQYF. CDR3 nucleotide sequence: TGTGCCAGCAGCCCCAACCAACCGGGAGATACGCAGTATTTT.

Ten or more counts support this clonotype. This rearrangement joins TRBV27 to TRBJ1-6; 9 nucleotides line up with TRBD1. This CDR3 region has 15 residues. CDR1 is MNHEY and CDR2 is SMNVEV in the germline V gene (reference sequence). J gave up 10 bases and V 5 bases, and 9 bases lay outside the gene matches. The DNA of the CDR3 is TGTGCCAGCAGTAGGGACAGGGACATATACTCACCCCTCCACTTT. It encodes CASSRDRDIYSPLHF.

This sequence joins TRBV12-3 or TRBV12-4 and TRBJ2-3; TRBD2 agrees at 10 bases. V was clipped by 6 bases and J by 5 bases; unmatched bases: 11. This CDR3 comprises 16 residues. CDR3 nucleotide sequence: TGTGCCAGCAGGGCGAAGCGGGGGGGCCTCGTAGATACGCAGTATTTT. Translated: CASRAKRGGLVDTQYF.

In this sample, this clonotype turned up a few times. The chain combines TRBV5-4 with TRBJ2-1; D not certain. V was shortened by 2 bases and J by 7 bases, with 13 bases between the two germline ends. The germline V gene has CDR1 SGHNT and CDR2 YYREEE (reference sequence). The CDR3 is made up of 14 amino acids. The CDR3 nucleotides read TGTGCCAGCAGCTTTAAGTTCAGGCCGAATGAGCAGTTCTTC. It encodes CASSFKFRPNEQFF.

This clonotype came up a few times. The chain recombines TRBV5-1 with TRBJ2-5; TRBD1 matches at 7 bases. CDR1 is SGHRS and CDR2 is YFSETQ in the germline V gene. After removal of 4 bases from V and 3 bases from J, the junction contained 6 bases not matched to a gene. CDR3 length: 14 residues. CDR3 nucleotides: TGCGCCAGCAGCCGAGGGACAGAGGAAGAGACCCAGTACTTC. Protein product: CASSRGTEEETQYF.

This clonotype was counted a few times. The gene calls are TRBV28 and TRBJ2-1; 9 bases line up with TRBD2. With 2 bases clipped from V and 6 bases from J, the junction kept 5 bases outside the gene matches. This CDR3 is built from 15 residues. Per the germline V gene, CDR1 is MDHEN and CDR2 is SYDVKM. The CDR3 DNA reads as TGTGCCAGCAGTTTAGGCGGGGGGGCCGGCAATGAGCAGTTCTTC. Translating gives CASSLGGGAGNEQFF.

V and J are TRBV9 and TRBJ2-7; D unclear. V gave up 0 bases and J gave up 0 bases, with 10 bases separating them. CDR1 SGDLS and CDR2 YYNGEE come from the germline V gene. CDR3 length: 15 amino acids. CDR3 DNA: TGTGCCAGCAGCGTAGGGGAAAGGAGCTCCTACGAGCAGTACTTC. It encodes CASSVGERSSYEQYF.

This clonotype was seen only a few times. This sequence joins TRBV2 and TRBJ1-5; D unresolved. Trimming removed 6 bases at V and 4 bases at J, with 10 bases between. Germline CDR1 is SNHLY and CDR2 is FYNNEI. This CDR3 contains 13 residues. The CDR3 nucleotides read TGTGCCAGCAGCGCTACCATGAATCAGCCCCAGCATTTT. Translated: CASSATMNQPQHF.